The 3 T cell receptor beta chains reported below all come from one sample, sequenced in a study of T cell repertoires in cytomegalovirus infection. Their cognate antigens are unknown. TCRdb ran MiXCR on the reads and lists one entry per CDR3 protein. Of about 920,000 distinct CDR3 sequences in the sample, 30% to 40% were seen once. Sequencing was performed on cultured CD8+ T cells from PBMCs, taken from culture after CMV antigen stimulation. The origin of the receptors is a human donor in good health (CMV status not recorded). Some clones in this sample may be carry-over from other donors' samples.

CDR3 protein: CASSLKALQGNTEAFF. CDR3 in DNA: TGTGCCAGCAGTCTAAAGGCCCTACAGGGGAACACTGAAGCTTTCTTT. This chain joins TRBV27 and TRBJ1-1, with a weak D call TRBD1 (6 bases). Trimming cost V 5 bases and J 1 base, with 17 bases left between them. CDR1 is MNHEY and CDR2 is SMNVEV in the germline V gene (reference sequence). The CDR3 runs to 16 residues.

This clonotype has more than one count but fewer than ten. The chain recombines TRBV5-4 with TRBJ2-5; possible D gene TRBD2, 5 bases. Trimming removed 2 bases from V and 2 bases from J, with 13 bases in between. Germline lookup yields CDR1 SGHNT and CDR2 YYREEE (reference sequence). The CDR3 totals 15 residues. The CDR3 reads CASSFYFGEQETQYF. The CDR3 DNA reads TGTGCCAGCAGCTTCTACTTCGGGGAACAAGAGACCCAGTACTTC.

This clonotype was observed a few times. The J gene is TRBJ2-1, the V gene TRBV10-3; D may be TRBD2 (6 bases). With 3 bases removed from V and 8 bases from J, the gap between germline ends came to 14 bases. The CDR3 consists of 14 residues. Germline V gene lookup returns CDR1 ENHRY and CDR2 SYGVKD. This CDR3 reads CAISDSEGLDEQFF. The CDR3 region has the DNA TGTGCCATCAGTGACTCGGAGGGGCTGGATGAGCAGTTCTTC.